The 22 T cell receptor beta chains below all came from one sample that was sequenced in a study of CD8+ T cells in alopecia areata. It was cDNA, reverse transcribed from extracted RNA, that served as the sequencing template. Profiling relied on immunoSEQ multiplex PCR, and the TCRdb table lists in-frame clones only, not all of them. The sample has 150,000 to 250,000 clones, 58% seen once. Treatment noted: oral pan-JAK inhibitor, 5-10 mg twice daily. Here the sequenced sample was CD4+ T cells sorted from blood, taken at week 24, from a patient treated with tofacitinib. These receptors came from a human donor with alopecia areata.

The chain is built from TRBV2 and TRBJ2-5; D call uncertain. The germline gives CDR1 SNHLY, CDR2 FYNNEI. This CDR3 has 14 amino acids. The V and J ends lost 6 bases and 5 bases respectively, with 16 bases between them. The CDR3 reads CASSADALSETQYF. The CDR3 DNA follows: TGTGCCAGCAGCGCAGATGCTCTCAGCGAGACCCAGTACTTC.

The CDR3 reads CAWMSYGLAGKTQYF. In nucleotides, the CDR3 is TGTGCCTGGATGTCATATGGACTAGCGGGGAAGACCCAGTACTTC. The chain is built from TRBV30 and TRBJ2-5, with TRBD2 matching over 12 bases. Germline V gives CDR1 GTSNPN, CDR2 SVGIG (reference sequence). The CDR3 runs 15 residues. Germline trimming cut 4 bases from V and 6 bases from J; bases unmatched to any gene: 9.

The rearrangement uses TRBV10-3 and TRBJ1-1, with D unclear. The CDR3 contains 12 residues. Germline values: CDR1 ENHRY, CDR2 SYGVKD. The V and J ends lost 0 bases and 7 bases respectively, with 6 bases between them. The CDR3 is CAISESGFEAFF. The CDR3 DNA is TGTGCCATCAGTGAGTCAGGGTTTGAAGCTTTCTTT.

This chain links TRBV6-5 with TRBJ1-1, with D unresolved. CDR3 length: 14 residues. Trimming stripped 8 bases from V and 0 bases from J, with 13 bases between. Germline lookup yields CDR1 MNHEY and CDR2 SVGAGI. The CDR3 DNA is TGTGCCAGCTCCATAGGTTCGGTGAACACTGAAGCTTTCTTT. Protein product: CASSIGSVNTEAFF.

The CDR3 DNA follows: TGTGCCTGGGGGACATCTGGAAACACCATATATTTT. Its translation: CAWGTSGNTIYF. This chain links TRBV30 with TRBJ1-3; weak D call: TRBD1 (6 bases). Germline V lookup: CDR1 GTSNPN, CDR2 SVGIG (reference sequence). CDR3 length: 12 residues. With 5 bases removed from V and 1 base from J, the gap between germline ends came to 6 bases.

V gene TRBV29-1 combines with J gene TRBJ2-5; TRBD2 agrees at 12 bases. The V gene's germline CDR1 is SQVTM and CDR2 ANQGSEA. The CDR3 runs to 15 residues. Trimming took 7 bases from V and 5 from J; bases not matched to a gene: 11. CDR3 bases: TGCAGCGGATGGACTAGCGGGGACTCAGCGGAGACCCAGTACTTC. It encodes CSGWTSGDSAETQYF.

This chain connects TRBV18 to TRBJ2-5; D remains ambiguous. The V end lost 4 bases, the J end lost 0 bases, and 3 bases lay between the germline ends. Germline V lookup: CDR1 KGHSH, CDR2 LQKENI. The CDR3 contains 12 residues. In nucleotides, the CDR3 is TGTGCCAGCTCACGGGACCAAGAGACCCAGTACTTC. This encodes CASSRDQETQYF. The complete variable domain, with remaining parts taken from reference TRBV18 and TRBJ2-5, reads NAGVMQNPRHLVRRRGQEARLRCSPMKGHSHVYWYRQLPEEGLKFMVYLQKENIIDESGMPKERFSAEFPKEGPSILRIQQVVRGDSAAYFCASSRDQETQYFGPGTRLLVL.

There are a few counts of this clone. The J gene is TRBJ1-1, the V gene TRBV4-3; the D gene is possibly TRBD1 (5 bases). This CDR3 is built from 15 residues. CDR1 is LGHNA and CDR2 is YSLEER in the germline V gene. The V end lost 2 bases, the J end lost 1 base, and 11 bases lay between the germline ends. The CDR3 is CASSQQGTRNTEAFF. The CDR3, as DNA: TGCGCCAGCAGCCAACAGGGAACTCGGAACACTGAAGCTTTCTTT.

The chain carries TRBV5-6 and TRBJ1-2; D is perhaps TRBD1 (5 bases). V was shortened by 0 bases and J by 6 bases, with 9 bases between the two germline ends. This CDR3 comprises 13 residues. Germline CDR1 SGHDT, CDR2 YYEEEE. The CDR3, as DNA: TGTGCCAGCAGCTTGGCCCGGGGACATGGCTACACCTTC. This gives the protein CASSLARGHGYTF.

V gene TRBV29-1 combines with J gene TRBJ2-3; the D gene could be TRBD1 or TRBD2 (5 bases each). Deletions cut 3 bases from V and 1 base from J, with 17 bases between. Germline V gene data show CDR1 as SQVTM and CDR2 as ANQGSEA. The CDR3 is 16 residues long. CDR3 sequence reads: CSVESLLGVGTDTQYF. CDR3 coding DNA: TGCAGCGTTGAGTCACTTTTGGGGGTTGGCACAGATACGCAGTATTTT.

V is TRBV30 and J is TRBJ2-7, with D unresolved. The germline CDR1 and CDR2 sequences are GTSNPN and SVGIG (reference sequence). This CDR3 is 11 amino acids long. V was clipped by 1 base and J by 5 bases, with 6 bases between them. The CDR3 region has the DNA TGTGCCTGGAGTGCATATAACGAGCAGTACTTC. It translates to CAWSAYNEQYF.

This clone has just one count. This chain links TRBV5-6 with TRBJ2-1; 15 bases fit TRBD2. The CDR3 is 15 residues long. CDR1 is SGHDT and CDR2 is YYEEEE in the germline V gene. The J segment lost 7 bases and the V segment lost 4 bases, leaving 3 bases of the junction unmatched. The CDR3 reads CASSLGLAGGNEQFF. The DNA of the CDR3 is TGTGCCAGCAGCCTCGGACTAGCGGGAGGGAATGAGCAGTTCTTC.

This CDR3 is CAISESVNTGELFF. In nucleotides, the CDR3 is TGTGCCATCAGTGAGTCGGTGAACACCGGGGAGCTGTTTTTT. The chain combines TRBV10-3 with TRBJ2-2; D remains ambiguous. V was clipped by 0 bases and J by 1 base, with 3 bases between them. The CDR3 is 14 residues long. Germline CDR1 and CDR2: ENHRY and SYGVKD.

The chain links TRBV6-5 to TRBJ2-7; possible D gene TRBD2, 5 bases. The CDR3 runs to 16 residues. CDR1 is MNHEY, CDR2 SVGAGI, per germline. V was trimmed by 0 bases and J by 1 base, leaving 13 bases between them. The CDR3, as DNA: TGTGCCAGCAGTTACTCTGAGGGCTCAGGTTCCTACGAGCAGTACTTC. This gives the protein CASSYSEGSGSYEQYF.

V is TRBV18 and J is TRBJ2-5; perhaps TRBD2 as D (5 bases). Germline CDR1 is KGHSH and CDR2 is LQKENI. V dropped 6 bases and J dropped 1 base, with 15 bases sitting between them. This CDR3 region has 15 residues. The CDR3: CASSPSPSGQETQYF. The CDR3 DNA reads TGTGCCAGCTCTCCCTCGCCCAGCGGCCAAGAGACCCAGTACTTC.

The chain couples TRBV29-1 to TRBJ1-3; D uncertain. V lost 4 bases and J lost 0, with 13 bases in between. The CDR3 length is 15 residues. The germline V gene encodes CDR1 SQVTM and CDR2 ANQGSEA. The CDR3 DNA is TGCAGCGTTGTAGGTCAGGAAGACTCTGGAAACACCATATATTTT. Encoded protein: CSVVGQEDSGNTIYF.

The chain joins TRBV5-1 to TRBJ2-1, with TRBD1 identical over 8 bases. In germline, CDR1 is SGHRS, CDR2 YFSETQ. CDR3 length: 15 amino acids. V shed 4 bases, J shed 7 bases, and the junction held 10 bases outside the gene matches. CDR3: CASSRTGIVGNEQFF. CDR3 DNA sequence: TGCGCCAGCAGCCGGACAGGGATTGTGGGGAATGAGCAGTTCTTC. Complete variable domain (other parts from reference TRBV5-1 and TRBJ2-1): KAGVTQTPRYLIKTRGQQVTLSCSPISGHRSVSWYQQTPGQGLQFLFEYFSETQRNKGNFPGRFSGRQFSNSRSEMNVSTLELGDSALYLCASSRTGIVGNEQFFGPGTRLTVL.

CDR3 residues: CASSFAGAGELFF. CDR3 coding DNA: TGTGCCAGCAGTTTTGCGGGTGCCGGGGAGCTGTTTTTT. The chain employs TRBV7-7 and TRBJ2-2; D may be TRBD2 (5 bases). V was shortened by 6 bases and J by 6 bases, with 11 bases between the two germline ends. CDR3 length: 13 residues. Per germline, CDR1 SSHAT and CDR2 FNYEAQ (reference sequence).

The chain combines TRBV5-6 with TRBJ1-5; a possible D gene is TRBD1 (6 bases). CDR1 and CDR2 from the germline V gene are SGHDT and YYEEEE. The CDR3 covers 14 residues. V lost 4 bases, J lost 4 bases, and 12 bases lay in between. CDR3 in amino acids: CASSPGTPNQPQHF. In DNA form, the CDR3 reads TGTGCCAGCAGCCCCGGGACACCGAATCAGCCCCAGCATTTT.

CDR3 sequence: CATSRDLGHNQPQHF. The CDR3 DNA reads as TGTGCCACCAGCAGAGATCTAGGCCACAATCAGCCCCAGCATTTT. J is TRBJ1-5 and V is TRBV15; D is uncertain. The ends were cut back, 0 bases at V and 3 bases at J, with 9 bases in the middle. Germline V gene data show CDR1 as LNHNV and CDR2 as YYDKDF (reference sequence). The CDR3 covers 15 residues.

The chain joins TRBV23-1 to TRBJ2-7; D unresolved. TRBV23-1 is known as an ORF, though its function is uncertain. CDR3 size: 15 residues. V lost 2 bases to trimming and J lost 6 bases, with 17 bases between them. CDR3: CASSQIAPRPPEQYF. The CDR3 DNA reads TGCGCCAGCAGTCAAATTGCGCCCAGACCCCCCGAGCAGTACTTC.

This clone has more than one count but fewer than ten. The CDR3 protein is CASSSRGMQETQYF. The CDR3 DNA reads as TGTGCCAGCTCCTCGCGGGGGATGCAAGAGACCCAGTACTTC. The rearrangement joins TRBV6-6 to TRBJ2-5; TRBD2 agrees at 7 bases. This CDR3 is built from 14 residues. V dropped 8 bases and J dropped 2; count of bases not matched to a gene: 8. Germline V gene sequence: CDR1 MNHNY, CDR2 SVGAGI (reference sequence).